The rows below give T cell receptor beta chains drawn from one sample of a study of technical replicates of blood from a few donors. Data came from immunoSEQ multiplex PCR; TCRdb stores just in-frame clones and leaves some out. Of more than 65,000 clones listed, nearly 98% are singletons. Material for sequencing was T cells isolated from PBMCs. Receptors were obtained from a human donor in good health. Each CDR3 is given with its conserved first and last residue. D genes are given only for firm matches. Clone size is not always given. Where it is, it says once, few, many or a class for expanded clones.

clone_size: .; d_call: .; v_call: TRBV9; j_call: TRBJ2-3; cdr3_aa: CASSVEDVGADTQYF; cdr3_nt: TGTGCCAGCAGCGTAGAGGATGTGGGCGCAGATACGCAGTATTTT
clone_size: .; d_call: TRBD2; v_call: TRBV4-3; j_call: TRBJ2-3; cdr3_aa: CASSQDSSGSSYADTQYF; cdr3_nt: TGCGCCAGCAGCCAAGATAGTAGCGGGAGTTCTTATGCAGATACGCAGTATTTT
clone_size: .; d_call: TRBD1; v_call: TRBV6-1; j_call: TRBJ1-2; cdr3_aa: CASYWTGGQTF; cdr3_nt: TGTGCCAGCTATTGGACAGGGGGACAAACCTTC
clone_size: .; d_call: TRBD2; v_call: TRBV14; j_call: TRBJ2-1; cdr3_aa: CASSQERFGTSRSFEQFF; cdr3_nt: TGTGCCAGCAGCCAAGAACGATTCGGGACTAGTCGGTCTTTTGAGCAGTTCTTC
clone_size: .; d_call: .; v_call: TRBV7-2; j_call: TRBJ2-7; cdr3_aa: CASSLIWTETYEQYF; cdr3_nt: TGTGCCAGCAGCTTGATCTGGACAGAGACCTACGAGCAGTACTTC
clone_size: once; d_call: TRBD1; v_call: TRBV5-1; j_call: TRBJ2-3; cdr3_aa: CASSLVTGGTDTQYF; cdr3_nt: TGCGCCAGCAGCCTGGTGACAGGGGGAACAGATACGCAGTATTTT
clone_size: .; d_call: TRBD2; v_call: TRBV5-1; j_call: TRBJ2-1; cdr3_aa: CASSLLAGGSYNEQFF; cdr3_nt: TGCGCCAGCAGCTTGCTAGCGGGGGGCTCCTACAATGAGCAGTTCTTC
clone_size: .; d_call: TRBD1; v_call: TRBV6-5; j_call: TRBJ2-1; cdr3_aa: CASSWGTGYREQFF; cdr3_nt: TGTGCCAGCAGTTGGGGGACAGGGTACCGTGAGCAGTTCTTC
clone_size: once; d_call: .; v_call: TRBV9; j_call: TRBJ2-3; cdr3_aa: CASSVAADYTDTQYF; cdr3_nt: TGTGCCAGCAGCGTAGCTGCGGATTACACAGATACGCAGTATTTT
clone_size: .; d_call: .; v_call: TRBV25-1; j_call: TRBJ2-5; cdr3_aa: CASSDYGIYQETQYF; cdr3_nt: TGTGCCAGCAGTGACTACGGGATTTACCAAGAGACCCAGTACTTC
clone_size: .; d_call: TRBD1; v_call: TRBV29-1; j_call: TRBJ1-3; cdr3_aa: CSVEAQGADLTIYF; cdr3_nt: TGCAGCGTTGAGGCCCAGGGGGCGGATCTCACCATATATTTT
clone_size: .; d_call: .; v_call: TRBV6-5; j_call: TRBJ1-1; cdr3_aa: CASSLAREVTEAFF; cdr3_nt: TGTGCCAGCAGTTTAGCCAGGGAGGTCACTGAAGCTTTCTTT
clone_size: .; d_call: TRBD1; v_call: TRBV29-1; j_call: TRBJ2-7; cdr3_aa: CSVAGTGEAYEQYF; cdr3_nt: TGCAGCGTTGCTGGGACAGGGGAAGCCTACGAGCAGTACTTC
clone_size: .; d_call: TRBD2; v_call: TRBV29-1; j_call: TRBJ2-1; cdr3_aa: CSASGASSYNEQFF; cdr3_nt: TGCAGCGCAAGCGGGGCGAGCTCCTACAATGAGCAGTTCTTC
clone_size: .; d_call: .; v_call: TRBV30; j_call: TRBJ2-2; cdr3_aa: CAWSLGSGLGELFF; cdr3_nt: TGTGCCTGGAGCCTCGGGTCAGGGTTGGGGGAGCTGTTTTTT
clone_size: .; d_call: TRBD1; v_call: TRBV28; j_call: TRBJ1-2; cdr3_aa: CASTPQGGTVGYTF; cdr3_nt: TGTGCCAGCACCCCCCAGGGGGGAACAGTGGGCTACACCTTC
clone_size: .; d_call: .; v_call: TRBV19; j_call: TRBJ1-5; cdr3_aa: CASSPLGGVSQPQHF; cdr3_nt: TGTGCCAGTAGTCCCCTGGGGGGGGTCAGTCAGCCCCAGCATTTT
clone_size: .; d_call: .; v_call: TRBV19; j_call: TRBJ1-1; cdr3_aa: CASSIVVTASTEAFF; cdr3_nt: TGTGCCAGTAGTATAGTCGTGACAGCTAGTACTGAAGCTTTCTTT
clone_size: .; d_call: .; v_call: TRBV7-9; j_call: TRBJ2-5; cdr3_aa: CAGGLENQETQYF; cdr3_nt: TGTGCCGGGGGGTTGGAGAACCAAGAGACCCAGTACTTC
clone_size: .; d_call: TRBD1; v_call: TRBV9; j_call: TRBJ1-1; cdr3_aa: CASSDSPQGALNTEAFF; cdr3_nt: TGTGCCAGCAGCGATAGCCCACAGGGGGCTTTGAACACTGAAGCTTTCTTT
clone_size: .; d_call: TRBD1; v_call: TRBV5-1; j_call: TRBJ1-1; cdr3_aa: CASSIGTDTEAFF; cdr3_nt: TGCGCCAGCAGCATAGGGACAGATACTGAAGCTTTCTTT
clone_size: .; d_call: .; v_call: TRBV6-5; j_call: TRBJ2-3; cdr3_aa: CASRPGLADTQYF; cdr3_nt: TGTGCCAGCAGACCCGGTTTGGCAGATACGCAGTATTTT
clone_size: .; d_call: TRBD2; v_call: TRBV4-1; j_call: TRBJ2-5; cdr3_aa: CASSQDPSTSGISEETQYF; cdr3_nt: TGCGCCAGCAGCCAAGATCCGTCGACTAGCGGGATATCTGAAGAGACCCAGTACTTC
clone_size: .; d_call: TRBD2; v_call: TRBV29-1; j_call: TRBJ2-1; cdr3_aa: CSVEAGGSYNEQFF; cdr3_nt: TGCAGCGTTGAAGCGGGAGGATCCTACAATGAGCAGTTCTTC
clone_size: .; d_call: .; v_call: TRBV5-4; j_call: TRBJ2-5; cdr3_aa: CASSLAVGPAEETQYF; cdr3_nt: TGTGCCAGCAGCTTGGCCGTAGGGCCAGCGGAAGAGACCCAGTACTTC
clone_size: .; d_call: .; v_call: TRBV28; j_call: TRBJ2-7; cdr3_aa: CASRLTDSSYEQYF; cdr3_nt: TGTGCCAGCAGATTGACAGATAGCTCCTACGAGCAGTACTTC
clone_size: .; d_call: TRBD2; v_call: TRBV10-3; j_call: TRBJ2-1; cdr3_aa: CAASAGLEVDEQFF; cdr3_nt: TGTGCCGCAAGCGCGGGACTAGAGGTCGATGAGCAGTTCTTC
clone_size: .; d_call: TRBD1; v_call: TRBV11-1; j_call: TRBJ2-7; cdr3_aa: CASSLAGQGGYEQYF; cdr3_nt: TGTGCCAGCAGCTTAGCAGGACAGGGGGGTTACGAGCAGTACTTC
clone_size: .; d_call: .; v_call: TRBV4-2; j_call: TRBJ2-1; cdr3_aa: CASSQVSGKLYNEQFF; cdr3_nt: TGTGCCAGCAGCCAAGTTAGCGGTAAACTCTACAATGAGCAGTTCTTC
clone_size: .; d_call: .; v_call: TRBV7-7; j_call: TRBJ2-2; cdr3_aa: CASSLSGPNTGELFF; cdr3_nt: TGTGCTAGCAGCTTAAGCGGGCCGAACACCGGGGAGCTGTTTTTT
clone_size: .; d_call: TRBD1; v_call: TRBV18; j_call: TRBJ2-7; cdr3_aa: CASSPRTGSYEQYF; cdr3_nt: TGTGCCAGCTCACCACGGACAGGTTCATACGAGCAGTACTTC
clone_size: .; d_call: .; v_call: TRBV28; j_call: TRBJ2-1; cdr3_aa: CAISTGFDNEQFF; cdr3_nt: TGTGCCATTTCCACAGGGTTCGACAATGAGCAGTTCTTC
clone_size: .; d_call: .; v_call: TRBV6-1; j_call: TRBJ1-3; cdr3_aa: CASTTSGNTIYF; cdr3_nt: TGTGCCAGCACAACTTCCGGAAACACCATATATTTT
clone_size: .; d_call: .; v_call: TRBV4-3; j_call: TRBJ2-7; cdr3_aa: CASSQELPSSYEQYF; cdr3_nt: TGCGCCAGCAGCCAAGAATTGCCCAGCTCCTACGAGCAGTACTTC
clone_size: .; d_call: TRBD1; v_call: TRBV29-1; j_call: TRBJ1-2; cdr3_aa: CSAGLGQGYGYTF; cdr3_nt: TGCAGCGCTGGGCTGGGACAGGGCTATGGCTACACCTTC
clone_size: .; d_call: TRBD1; v_call: TRBV30; j_call: TRBJ1-3; cdr3_aa: CAWSPLGQVNTIYF; cdr3_nt: TGTGCCTGGAGTCCGCTCGGACAGGTGAACACCATATATTTT
clone_size: .; d_call: .; v_call: TRBV9; j_call: TRBJ2-7; cdr3_aa: CASSVGDMGLSTEQYF; cdr3_nt: TGTGCCAGCAGCGTAGGGGACATGGGGCTTTCGACCGAGCAGTACTTC
clone_size: .; d_call: TRBD1; v_call: TRBV5-6; j_call: TRBJ2-7; cdr3_aa: CASSLPGQGNEQYF; cdr3_nt: TGTGCCAGCAGCTTACCGGGACAGGGTAACGAGCAGTACTTC
clone_size: .; d_call: .; v_call: TRBV28; j_call: TRBJ1-5; cdr3_aa: CASRQGQANQPQHF; cdr3_nt: TGTGCCAGCAGACAAGGACAAGCAAATCAGCCCCAGCATTTT
clone_size: .; d_call: .; v_call: TRBV18; j_call: TRBJ1-1; cdr3_aa: CASSPPTGANTEAFF; cdr3_nt: TGTGCCAGCTCACCACCTACGGGAGCCAACACTGAAGCTTTCTTT
clone_size: .; d_call: TRBD1; v_call: TRBV11-3; j_call: TRBJ1-2; cdr3_aa: CASSSGPGTGRGGYTF; cdr3_nt: TGTGCCAGCAGCTCCGGACCAGGGACAGGGCGGGGTGGCTACACCTTC
clone_size: .; d_call: .; v_call: TRBV2; j_call: TRBJ2-2; cdr3_aa: CASSGSPGGSPGELFF; cdr3_nt: TGTGCCAGCAGTGGATCTCCCGGAGGGTCCCCAGGGGAGCTGTTTTTT
clone_size: .; d_call: TRBD1; v_call: TRBV9; j_call: TRBJ2-7; cdr3_aa: CASSVGDRGYEQYF; cdr3_nt: TGTGCCAGCAGCGTAGGGGACAGGGGGTACGAGCAGTACTTC
clone_size: .; d_call: TRBD1; v_call: TRBV10-1; j_call: TRBJ1-1; cdr3_aa: CASSVTGAPEAFF; cdr3_nt: TGCGCCAGCAGTGTTACAGGGGCTCCTGAAGCTTTCTTT
clone_size: .; d_call: TRBD2; v_call: TRBV19; j_call: TRBJ2-1; cdr3_aa: CASSIFSGTPGEQFF; cdr3_nt: TGTGCCAGTAGTATCTTCAGCGGGACTCCGGGTGAGCAGTTCTTC
clone_size: .; d_call: .; v_call: TRBV6-5; j_call: TRBJ2-2; cdr3_aa: CASSYVEGSWELFF; cdr3_nt: TGTGCCAGCAGTTACGTAGAGGGTAGCTGGGAGCTGTTTTTT
clone_size: .; d_call: .; v_call: TRBV10-3; j_call: TRBJ2-7; cdr3_aa: CAISFSRSYEQYF; cdr3_nt: TGTGCCATCAGTTTTTCACGGAGCTACGAGCAGTACTTC
clone_size: .; d_call: .; v_call: TRBV7-9; j_call: TRBJ2-1; cdr3_aa: CASSFRDSVYEQFF; cdr3_nt: TGTGCCAGCAGCTTTAGGGATAGCGTTTACGAGCAGTTCTTC